This section outlines one T cell receptor (beta chain) sequence together with its context. These data originate in a study of shared clonotypes between healthy human individuals. Germline V gene sequence: CDR1 LNHNV, CDR2 YYDKDF (reference sequence). The V segment lost 0 bases and the J segment 1 base; nucleotides outside the gene matches: 9. There are 17 residues in the CDR3. Using immunoSEQ multiplex PCR, the repertoire was profiled, and TCRdb retains in-frame clones only, with some absent. The table includes about 2.4 million clones, 80% to 95% detected once. The TCR was taken from a man aged 18 to 29 in good health. Some clones in this sample may be carry-over from other donors' samples. What was sequenced was naive CD4+ T cells from PBMCs. Subset described: CD45RA+ positively selected. The gene calls are TRBV15 and TRBJ2-7; 7 positions match TRBD2. The CDR3 DNA sequence: TGTGCCACCAGCAGAGATGCCCCCCGACTAGCTTCCTACGAGCAGTACTTC. Translation: CATSRDAPRLASYEQYF.